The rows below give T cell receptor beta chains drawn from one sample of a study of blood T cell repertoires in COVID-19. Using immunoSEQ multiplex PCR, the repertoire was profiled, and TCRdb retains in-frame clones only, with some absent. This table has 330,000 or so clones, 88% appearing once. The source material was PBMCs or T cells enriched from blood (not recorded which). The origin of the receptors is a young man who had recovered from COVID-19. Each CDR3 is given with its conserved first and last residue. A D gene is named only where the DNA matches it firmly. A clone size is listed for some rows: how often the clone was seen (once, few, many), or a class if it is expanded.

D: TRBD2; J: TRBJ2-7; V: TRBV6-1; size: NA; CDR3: CASSAGAGGLTIYEQYF; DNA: TGTGCCAGCAGTGCGGGAGCGGGGGGCCTTACCATCTACGAGCAGTACTTC
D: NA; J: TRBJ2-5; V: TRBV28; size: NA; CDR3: CASSPFSGRLETQYF; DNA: TGTGCCAGCAGTCCATTCAGTGGTCGATTAGAGACCCAGTACTTC
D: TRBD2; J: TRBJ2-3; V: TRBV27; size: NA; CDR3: CASGASGSTDTQYF; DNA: TGTGCCAGCGGGGCTAGCGGGAGCACAGATACGCAGTATTTT
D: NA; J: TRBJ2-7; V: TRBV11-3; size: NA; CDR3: CASSFSQIHEQYF; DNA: TGTGCCAGCAGCTTTTCTCAGATCCACGAGCAGTACTTC
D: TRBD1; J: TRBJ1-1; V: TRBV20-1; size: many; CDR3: CSASDRGKWAFF; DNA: TGCAGTGCTAGTGACAGGGGAAAGTGGGCTTTCTTT
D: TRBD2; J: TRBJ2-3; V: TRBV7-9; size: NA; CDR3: CASSPTSPDTQYF; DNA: TGTGCCAGCAGCCCGACTAGCCCAGATACGCAGTATTTT
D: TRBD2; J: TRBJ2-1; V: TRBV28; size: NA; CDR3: CASSFSRTGGAYNEQFF; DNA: TGTGCCAGCAGTTTTTCCCGTACGGGGGGGGCATACAATGAGCAGTTCTTC
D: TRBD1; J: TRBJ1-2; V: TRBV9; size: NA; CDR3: CASSGLQGTYGYTF; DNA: TGTGCCAGCAGCGGACTACAGGGGACCTATGGCTACACCTTC
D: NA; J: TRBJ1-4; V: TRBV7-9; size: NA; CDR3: CASSPPTGLNEKLFF; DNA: TGTGCCAGCAGCCCTCCTACAGGGCTTAATGAAAAACTGTTTTTT
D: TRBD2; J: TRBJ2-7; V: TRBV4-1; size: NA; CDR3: CASSPSMGRVPISYEQYF; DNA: TGCGCCAGCAGCCCCTCGATGGGGAGGGTCCCGATCTCCTACGAGCAGTACTTC
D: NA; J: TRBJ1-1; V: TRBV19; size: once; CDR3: CASQGPLAEAFF; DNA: TGTGCCAGTCAGGGGCCATTGGCTGAAGCTTTCTTT
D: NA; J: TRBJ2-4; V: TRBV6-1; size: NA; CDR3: CASSDLAKNIQYF; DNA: TGTGCCAGCAGTGATCTAGCCAAAAACATTCAGTACTTC
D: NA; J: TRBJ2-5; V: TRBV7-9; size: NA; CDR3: CASSPQGRGRETQYF; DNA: TGTGCCAGCAGCCCGCAGGGGAGGGGAAGGGAGACCCAGTACTTC
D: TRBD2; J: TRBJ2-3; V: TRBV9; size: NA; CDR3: CASSSAASTSGGAADTQYF; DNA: TGTGCCAGCAGCTCCGCAGCGTCAACTAGCGGGGGGGCTGCAGATACGCAGTATTTT
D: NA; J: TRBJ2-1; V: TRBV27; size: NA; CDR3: CASSTRLSSYNEQFF; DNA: TGTGCCAGCAGTACCCGATTGAGCTCCTACAATGAGCAGTTCTTC
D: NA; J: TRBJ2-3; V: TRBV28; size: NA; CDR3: CASSLVGGPPSGGPRDTQYF; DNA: TGTGCCAGCAGTCTGGTAGGGGGCCCCCCGAGCGGGGGCCCTAGGGATACGCAGTATTTT
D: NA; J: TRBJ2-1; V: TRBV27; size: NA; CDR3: CASSVTSGGAYNEQFF; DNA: TGTGCCAGCAGTGTCACCTCGGGCGGGGCCTACAATGAGCAGTTCTTC
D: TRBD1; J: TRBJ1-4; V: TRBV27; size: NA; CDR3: CASSTDRGYEKLFF; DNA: TGTGCCAGCAGTACGGACAGGGGTTATGAAAAACTGTTTTTT
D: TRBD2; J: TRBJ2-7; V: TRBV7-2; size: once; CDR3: CASSLAGGTYEQYF; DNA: TGTGCCAGCAGCTTAGCGGGGGGGACCTACGAGCAGTACTTC
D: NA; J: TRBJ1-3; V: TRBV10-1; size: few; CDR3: CASSGQNGNTIYF; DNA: TGCGCCAGCAGTGGACAGAACGGAAACACCATATATTTT
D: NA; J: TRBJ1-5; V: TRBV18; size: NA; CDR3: CASSRTGTNVGQPQHF; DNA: TGTGCCAGCTCACGAACCGGGACAAACGTCGGGCAGCCCCAGCATTTT
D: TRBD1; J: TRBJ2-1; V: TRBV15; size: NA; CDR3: CATSTGGDEQFF; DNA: TGTGCCACTTCTACAGGGGGCGATGAGCAGTTCTTC
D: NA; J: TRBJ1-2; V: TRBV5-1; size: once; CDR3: CASSLEGGGRVDGYTF; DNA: TGCGCCAGCAGCTTGGAGGGCGGGGGCAGGGTCGATGGCTACACCTTC
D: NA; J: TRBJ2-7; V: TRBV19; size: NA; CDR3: CASNNPGTYEQYF; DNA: TGTGCCAGTAATAACCCGGGAACCTACGAGCAGTACTTC
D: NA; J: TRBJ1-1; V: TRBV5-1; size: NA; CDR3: CASSLSQGALNTEAFF; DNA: TGCGCCAGCAGCTTGTCCCAGGGTGCCCTGAACACTGAAGCTTTCTTT
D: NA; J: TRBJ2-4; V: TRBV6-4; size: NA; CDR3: CARLNDRAKNIQYF; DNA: TGTGCCAGACTGAACGACAGAGCCAAAAACATTCAGTACTTC
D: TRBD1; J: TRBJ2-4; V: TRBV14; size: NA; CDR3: CASSQTGTVKNIQYF; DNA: TGTGCCAGCAGCCAAACCGGGACAGTTAAAAACATTCAGTACTTC
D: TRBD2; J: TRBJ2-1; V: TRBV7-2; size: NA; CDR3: CASSLDYSGGYNEQFF; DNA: TGTGCCAGCAGCTTAGATTATAGCGGGGGGTACAATGAGCAGTTCTTC
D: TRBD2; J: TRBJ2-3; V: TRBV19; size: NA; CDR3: CASSIRGTSGSTDTQYF; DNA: TGTGCCAGTAGTATTCGCGGGACTAGCGGGTCCACAGATACGCAGTATTTT
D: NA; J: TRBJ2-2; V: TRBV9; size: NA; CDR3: CASSVGETGELFF; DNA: TGTGCCAGCAGCGTAGGGGAGACCGGGGAGCTGTTTTTT
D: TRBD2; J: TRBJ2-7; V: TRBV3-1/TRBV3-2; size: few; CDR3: CASSQGLAGASKEQYF; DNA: TGTGCCAGCAGCCAAGGACTAGCGGGGGCGTCTAAAGAGCAGTACTTC
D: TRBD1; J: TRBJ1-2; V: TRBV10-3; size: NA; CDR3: CAIMEGVGQGGNYGYTF; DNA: TGTGCCATCATGGAGGGGGTCGGACAGGGTGGAAACTATGGCTACACCTTC
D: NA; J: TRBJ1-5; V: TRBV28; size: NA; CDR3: CASSYTGGLGNQPQHF; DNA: TGTGCCAGCAGTTACACGGGGGGATTGGGCAATCAGCCCCAGCATTTT
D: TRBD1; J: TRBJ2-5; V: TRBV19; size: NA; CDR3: CASRVRTGQETQYF; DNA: TGTGCCAGTAGAGTACGGACAGGCCAAGAGACCCAGTACTTC
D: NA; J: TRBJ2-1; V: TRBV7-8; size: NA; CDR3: CASSHMDSSYNEQFF; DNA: TGTGCCAGCAGCCATATGGACAGTTCCTACAATGAGCAGTTCTTC
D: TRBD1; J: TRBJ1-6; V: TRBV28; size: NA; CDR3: CASRVDRGLPLHF; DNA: TGTGCCAGCAGGGTGGACAGGGGACTACCCCTCCACTTT
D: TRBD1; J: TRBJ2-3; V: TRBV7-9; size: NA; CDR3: CASGDSATDTQYF; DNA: TGTGCCAGCGGGGACAGTGCCACAGATACGCAGTATTTT
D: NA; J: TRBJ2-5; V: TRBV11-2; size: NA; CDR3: CASSPLGPAVGTQYF; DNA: TGTGCCAGCAGCCCGTTGGGTCCTGCGGTAGGGACCCAGTACTTC
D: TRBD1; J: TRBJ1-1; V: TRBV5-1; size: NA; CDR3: CASSPTGGLNTEAFF; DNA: TGCGCCAGCAGCCCGACAGGGGGACTGAACACTGAAGCTTTCTTT
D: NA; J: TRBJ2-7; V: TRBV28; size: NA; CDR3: CASSSNSQGSGEQYF; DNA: TGTGCCAGCAGCTCTAACTCTCAGGGGAGCGGCGAGCAGTACTTC
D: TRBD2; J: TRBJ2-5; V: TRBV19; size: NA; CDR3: CARSNPLRERLAGPQETQYF; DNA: TGTGCCAGAAGTAATCCCCTCCGGGAGAGACTAGCGGGGCCACAAGAGACCCAGTACTTC
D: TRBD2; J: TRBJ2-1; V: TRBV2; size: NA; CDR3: CASRSTSGGASEQFF; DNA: TGTGCCAGCAGATCCACTAGCGGGGGGGCGAGTGAGCAGTTCTTC
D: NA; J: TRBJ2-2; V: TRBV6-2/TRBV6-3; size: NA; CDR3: CASSYLQGRTGELFF; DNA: TGTGCCAGCAGTTACCTTCAGGGAAGAACCGGGGAGCTGTTTTTT
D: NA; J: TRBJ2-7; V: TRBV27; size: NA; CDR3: CASSYRDNSYEQYF; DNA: TGTGCCAGCAGTTACCGGGACAACTCCTACGAGCAGTACTTC
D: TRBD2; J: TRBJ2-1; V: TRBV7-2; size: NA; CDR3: CASSPGLAGGRRGEQFF; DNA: TGTGCCAGCAGCCCAGGACTAGCGGGGGGTCGGCGTGGGGAGCAGTTCTTC
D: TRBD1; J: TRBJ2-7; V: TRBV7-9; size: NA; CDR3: CASSLRQGNTYEQYF; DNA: TGTGCCAGCAGCCTAAGACAGGGGAATACCTACGAGCAGTACTTC
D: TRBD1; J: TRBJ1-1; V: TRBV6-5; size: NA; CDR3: CASQGRQLNTEAFF; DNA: TGTGCCTCACAGGGGAGACAGCTGAACACTGAAGCTTTCTTT
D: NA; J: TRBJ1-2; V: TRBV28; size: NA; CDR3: CASRQLNYGYTF; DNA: TGTGCCAGCAGACAGCTTAACTATGGCTACACCTTC
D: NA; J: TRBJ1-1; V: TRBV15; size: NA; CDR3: CATSRDPSSTEAFF; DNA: TGTGCCACCAGCAGAGATCCTAGTTCCACTGAAGCTTTCTTT
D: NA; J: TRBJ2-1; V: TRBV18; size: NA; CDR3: CASSPTALSYNEQFF; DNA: TGTGCCAGCTCACCAACAGCCCTTAGTTACAATGAGCAGTTCTTC
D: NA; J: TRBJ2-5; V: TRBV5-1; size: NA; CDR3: CASSLSGYETQYF; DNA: TGCGCCAGCAGCTTGAGCGGTTATGAGACCCAGTACTTC
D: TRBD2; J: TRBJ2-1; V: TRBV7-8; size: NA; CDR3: CASSLPSGGAGEQFF; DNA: TGTGCCAGCAGCTTGCCTAGCGGGGGGGCAGGTGAGCAGTTCTTC
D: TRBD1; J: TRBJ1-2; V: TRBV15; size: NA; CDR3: CATSRDPGGEDGYTF; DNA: TGTGCCACCAGCAGAGATCCAGGGGGCGAAGATGGCTACACCTTC
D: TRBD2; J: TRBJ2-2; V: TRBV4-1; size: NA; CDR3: CASSQDLAGGPVGELFF; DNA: TGCGCCAGCAGCCAAGATCTTGCGGGGGGGCCCGTCGGGGAGCTGTTTTTT
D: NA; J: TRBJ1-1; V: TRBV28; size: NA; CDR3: CASSFLGQLGAGNTEAFF; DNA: TGTGCCAGCAGTTTCCTCGGACAGTTAGGGGCTGGGAACACTGAAGCTTTCTTT
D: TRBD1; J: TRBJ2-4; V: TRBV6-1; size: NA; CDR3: CASSGPGQENWAKNIQYF; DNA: TGTGCCAGCAGTGGGCCGGGACAGGAGAATTGGGCCAAAAACATTCAGTACTTC
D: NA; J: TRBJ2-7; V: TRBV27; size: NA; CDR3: CASSFLGAYEQYF; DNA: TGTGCCAGCAGTTTTCTGGGAGCCTACGAGCAGTACTTC
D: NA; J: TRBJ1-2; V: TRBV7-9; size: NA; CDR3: CASSSQGSLYGYTF; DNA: TGTGCCAGCAGCTCGCAGGGTTCGCTCTATGGCTACACCTTC
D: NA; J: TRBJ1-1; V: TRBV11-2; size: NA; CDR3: CASSLGTRGEAFF; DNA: TGTGCCAGCAGCTTAGGGACCCGGGGTGAAGCTTTCTTT
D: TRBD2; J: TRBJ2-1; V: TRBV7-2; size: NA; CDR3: CAETSGTYNEQFF; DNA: TGTGCCGAAACTAGCGGAACCTACAATGAGCAGTTCTTC